This T cell receptor beta chain is from a study of cytomegalovirus exposure and HLA in healthy donors. Points from the study as a whole: Most TCR sequences proved rare, with some public TCRs found in many donors. 164 TCR beta chains were listed as cytomegalovirus-associated.

This clone was counted a single time. Its antigen is as yet unknown. Measured with immunoSEQ multiplex PCR; TCRdb has only the in-frame clones, and not every one. The data show over 200,000 clones, 90% seen once. There are 13 residues in the CDR3. Germline V gene sequence: CDR1 MDHEN, CDR2 SYDVKM. Trimming cost V 7 bases and J 6 bases; bases outside gene matches: 4. The clonotype comes from a young woman in good health and CMV-seronegative. The sample was PBMCs. The chain is built from TRBV28 and TRBJ2-3, with TRBD2 matching over 10 bases. CDR3 DNA sequence: TGTGCCAGCACCCTAGCGGGAGTCGATACGCAGTATTTT. Protein sequence: CASTLAGVDTQYF.